The 4 T cell receptor beta chains in this list originate from one sample, sequenced in a study of blood T cell repertoires in COVID-19. Clones were sequenced by immunoSEQ multiplex PCR, and TCRdb holds only the in-frame ones, with some missing. The table includes around 280,000 clones, 90% detected once. The sample was PBMCs or T cells enriched from blood (not recorded which). These receptors were collected from a woman under 30 with acute COVID-19.

The chain links TRBV4-1 to TRBJ2-3, with 10 bases that match TRBD2. The V gene end was trimmed by 1 base and the J gene end by 5 bases; junction bases not matched to a gene: 6. The CDR3 has 16 residues. Germline CDR1 is MGHRA and CDR2 is YSYEKL. The CDR3 spells CASSQGSGGGKDTQYF. CDR3 coding DNA: TGCGCCAGCAGCCAAGGCAGCGGGGGGGGGAAAGATACGCAGTATTTT.

The rearrangement joins TRBV4-1 to TRBJ2-7; 7 bases match TRBD1. V gave up 3 bases and J gave up 1 base; unmatched junction bases: 3. There are 14 residues in the CDR3. In germline, CDR1 is MGHRA, CDR2 YSYEKL. In nucleotides, the CDR3 is TGCGCCAGCAGCCAGATGGACAGGTCCTACGAGCAGTACTTC. Its translation is CASSQMDRSYEQYF.

The chain uses TRBV18 and TRBJ2-7, with 8 bases identical to TRBD2. The CDR3 contains 17 residues. Germline V lookup: CDR1 KGHSH, CDR2 LQKENI. Trimming cost V 4 bases and J 6 bases; bases outside gene matches: 17. The CDR3 loop reads CASSQTPGREVMIEQYF. The CDR3 DNA sequence: TGTGCCAGCTCACAGACTCCGGGGCGGGAGGTTATGATCGAGCAGTACTTC.

The chain combines TRBV6-5 with TRBJ2-1, with 7 bases lining up with TRBD2. V lost 2 bases to trimming and J lost 9 bases; unmatched junction nucleotides: 7. This CDR3 has 14 amino acids. Per germline, CDR1 MNHEY and CDR2 SVGAGI. DNA of the CDR3: TGTGCCAGCAGTTACAGGACTAGGGCTAGTGAGCAGTTCTTC. It encodes CASSYRTRASEQFF.